The rows below give T cell receptor beta chains drawn from one sample of a study of T cells after yellow fever vaccination. TCRdb re-called the 5' RACE reads through MiXCR, storing one row per CDR3 protein. Of 550,000 or so distinct CDR3 sequences in the sample, about 19% are singletons; the top ten hold roughly an eighth. Sequences were derived from PBMCs, sampled 15 days after the yellow fever booster vaccination. Source of these receptors: a man aged 25 to 45 who received the YFV17D yellow fever vaccine. CDR3s include the opening cysteine and the closing phenylalanine or tryptophan. Fields, in order: V gene, J gene, D gene, CDR3 protein. A D gene is named only where the DNA matches it firmly.

v_gene: TRBV27
j_gene: TRBJ2-2
d_gene: -
CDR3aa: CASRLAPALTGELFF

v_gene: TRBV12-3/TRBV12-4
j_gene: TRBJ1-2
d_gene: -
CDR3aa: CASSVAVGYTF

v_gene: TRBV20-1
j_gene: TRBJ2-3
d_gene: -
CDR3aa: CSARSSDILLDTQYF

v_gene: TRBV5-1
j_gene: TRBJ2-2
d_gene: TRBD2
CDR3aa: CASRALADTNTGELFF

v_gene: TRBV12-3/TRBV12-4
j_gene: TRBJ2-7
d_gene: -
CDR3aa: CASSLAPFDYEQYF

v_gene: TRBV20-1
j_gene: TRBJ2-1
d_gene: -
CDR3aa: CSGSNGGNDNEQFF

v_gene: TRBV28
j_gene: TRBJ2-1
d_gene: -
CDR3aa: CASNLPGLHNEQFF

v_gene: TRBV5-1
j_gene: TRBJ2-1
d_gene: -
CDR3aa: CASSSSGTLEFNEQFF

v_gene: TRBV15
j_gene: TRBJ1-1
d_gene: -
CDR3aa: CATSRHGTDTEAFF

v_gene: TRBV6-5
j_gene: TRBJ2-3
d_gene: -
CDR3aa: CASSYLPDTDTQYF

v_gene: TRBV5-6
j_gene: TRBJ2-2
d_gene: TRBD1
CDR3aa: CASSLRQGYTGELFF

v_gene: TRBV12-3/TRBV12-4
j_gene: TRBJ1-1
d_gene: -
CDR3aa: CASGQANTEAFF

v_gene: TRBV3-1
j_gene: TRBJ2-2
d_gene: -
CDR3aa: CASSHAGPSGELFF

v_gene: TRBV7-9
j_gene: TRBJ1-2
d_gene: -
CDR3aa: CASSLGARVSYTF

v_gene: TRBV25-1
j_gene: TRBJ1-2
d_gene: -
CDR3aa: CASSAGTQLYGYTF

v_gene: TRBV6-2/TRBV6-3
j_gene: TRBJ1-5
d_gene: -
CDR3aa: CASSDPTVYSNQPQHF

v_gene: TRBV29-1
j_gene: TRBJ2-1
d_gene: -
CDR3aa: CSVEVFSDNEQFF

v_gene: TRBV20-1
j_gene: TRBJ1-1
d_gene: -
CDR3aa: CSADDRLKTEAFF

v_gene: TRBV29-1
j_gene: TRBJ2-5
d_gene: TRBD2
CDR3aa: CSAGGVLGLVGETQYF

v_gene: TRBV12-3/TRBV12-4
j_gene: TRBJ2-7
d_gene: -
CDR3aa: CASSYGVSNEQYF

v_gene: TRBV5-6
j_gene: TRBJ2-3
d_gene: -
CDR3aa: CAISRGLRGDTQYF

v_gene: TRBV20-1
j_gene: TRBJ2-1
d_gene: -
CDR3aa: CSARRTNEQFF

v_gene: TRBV24-1
j_gene: TRBJ2-1
d_gene: -
CDR3aa: CATSGSGEQFF

v_gene: TRBV6-1
j_gene: TRBJ2-3
d_gene: -
CDR3aa: CAIKRGRSSDTQYF

v_gene: TRBV9
j_gene: TRBJ1-1
d_gene: TRBD1
CDR3aa: CASSVVIGTGSEAFF

v_gene: TRBV20-1
j_gene: TRBJ2-1
d_gene: TRBD2
CDR3aa: CSAPFPRTSGRHNEQFF

v_gene: TRBV7-8
j_gene: TRBJ2-2
d_gene: TRBD1
CDR3aa: CASSRTGGTGELFF

v_gene: TRBV19
j_gene: TRBJ2-2
d_gene: -
CDR3aa: CASSVTRVGGELFF

v_gene: TRBV28
j_gene: TRBJ1-2
d_gene: -
CDR3aa: CASRGGRSNYGYTF

v_gene: TRBV10-2
j_gene: TRBJ1-2
d_gene: -
CDR3aa: CASSESVSLYGYTF

v_gene: TRBV29-1
j_gene: TRBJ2-5
d_gene: -
CDR3aa: CSFRGRETQYF

v_gene: TRBV6-2/TRBV6-3
j_gene: TRBJ2-3
d_gene: -
CDR3aa: CASSVPGLPIADTQYF

v_gene: TRBV7-2
j_gene: TRBJ2-7
d_gene: -
CDR3aa: CASSPNYEQYF

v_gene: TRBV7-9
j_gene: TRBJ2-5
d_gene: -
CDR3aa: CASSLSGASGETQYF

v_gene: TRBV7-9
j_gene: TRBJ2-5
d_gene: TRBD2
CDR3aa: CASSRGGGTQYF

v_gene: TRBV7-2
j_gene: TRBJ2-2
d_gene: -
CDR3aa: CASSLDSRTTGELFF

v_gene: TRBV9
j_gene: TRBJ2-2
d_gene: -
CDR3aa: CASSVDVFGGGELFF

v_gene: TRBV5-1
j_gene: TRBJ2-2
d_gene: -
CDR3aa: CASSGDWANTGELFF

v_gene: TRBV7-8
j_gene: TRBJ2-7
d_gene: TRBD2
CDR3aa: CASSPNLAGVSYEQYF

v_gene: TRBV29-1
j_gene: TRBJ2-7
d_gene: -
CDR3aa: CSVEFAGSSYEQYF

v_gene: TRBV12-3/TRBV12-4
j_gene: TRBJ2-5
d_gene: TRBD1
CDR3aa: CASRKPPGQGEETQYF

v_gene: TRBV20-1
j_gene: TRBJ2-7
d_gene: -
CDR3aa: CSATEWYEQYF

v_gene: TRBV5-1
j_gene: TRBJ2-1
d_gene: TRBD2
CDR3aa: CASSLALAGFEQFF

v_gene: TRBV19
j_gene: TRBJ2-7
d_gene: TRBD1
CDR3aa: CASRRQGALNEQYF

v_gene: TRBV20-1
j_gene: TRBJ2-4
d_gene: -
CDR3aa: CSAGRRGADYF

v_gene: TRBV7-3
j_gene: TRBJ2-1
d_gene: -
CDR3aa: CASSLYGDGEQFF

v_gene: TRBV20-1
j_gene: TRBJ1-5
d_gene: TRBD1
CDR3aa: CSASTWDRGSNQPQHF

v_gene: TRBV25-1
j_gene: TRBJ2-1
d_gene: TRBD2
CDR3aa: CASQPDAGGYHNEQFF

v_gene: TRBV7-9
j_gene: TRBJ2-6
d_gene: -
CDR3aa: CASSAGASGANVLTF

v_gene: TRBV5-4
j_gene: TRBJ2-7
d_gene: -
CDR3aa: CASSIGRNSYEQYF

v_gene: TRBV5-4
j_gene: TRBJ2-1
d_gene: -
CDR3aa: CASSPRDGNEQFF

v_gene: TRBV5-6
j_gene: TRBJ2-1
d_gene: -
CDR3aa: CASSLLPTVLTVEQFF

v_gene: TRBV12-3/TRBV12-4
j_gene: TRBJ2-3
d_gene: -
CDR3aa: CASAGDTQYF